These T cell receptor beta chains were read from a single sample in a study of blood T cells in healthy people across ages. Using its own MiXCR run on the 5' RACE reads, TCRdb lists one record per CDR3 protein. The table lists just under 750,000 distinct CDR3 sequences, about a fifth of them singletons. Sample: blood. The receptors derive from a man between 65 and 85 years old in good health. Both conserved end residues are part of each CDR3. A D gene is named only where the DNA matches it firmly. Clone size is not always given. Where it is, it says once, few, many or a class for expanded clones.

DNA: TGTGCCAGCTCCTCATGGTACGAGCAGTACTTC; CDR3: CASSSWYEQYF; J: TRBJ2-7; V: TRBV7-2; D: .; size: .; length: 11
DNA: TGCAGCGTTGACTTAGCGGGGAACAATGAGCAGTTCTTC; CDR3: CSVDLAGNNEQFF; J: TRBJ2-1; V: TRBV29-1; D: TRBD2; size: .; length: 13
DNA: TGCAGCGTTTCGGGACTAGCTCCTGAGCAGTTCTTC; CDR3: CSVSGLAPEQFF; J: TRBJ2-1; V: TRBV29-1; D: TRBD2; size: few; length: 12
DNA: TGTGCCAGCAGCGACGGATACACAGATACGCAGTATTTT; CDR3: CASSDGYTDTQYF; J: TRBJ2-3; V: TRBV13; D: .; size: .; length: 13
DNA: TGTGCCAGCAGTTTTGACAGGGGCCGGGGATCGGAGCAGTTCTTC; CDR3: CASSFDRGRGSEQFF; J: TRBJ2-1; V: TRBV27; D: TRBD1; size: .; length: 15
DNA: TGTGCCAGCAGAGGGACACGCGCGAACACCGGGGAGCTGTTTTTT; CDR3: CASRGTRANTGELFF; J: TRBJ2-2; V: TRBV7-2; D: .; size: many; length: 15
DNA: TGTGCCAGCTCACCGGGGGACAGGGGCAACGAGCAGTACTTC; CDR3: CASSPGDRGNEQYF; J: TRBJ2-7; V: TRBV18; D: TRBD1; size: .; length: 14
DNA: TGTGCCAGCAGCTCCGACGGTGTGAACACTGAAGCTTTCTTT; CDR3: CASSSDGVNTEAFF; J: TRBJ1-1; V: TRBV7-3; D: .; size: few; length: 14
DNA: TGTGCCATCAGTGGATCAGTTGACAGACACACTGAAGCTTTCTTT; CDR3: CAISGSVDRHTEAFF; J: TRBJ1-1; V: TRBV10-3; D: .; size: .; length: 15
DNA: TGTGCCAGCAGCGCCACATTCAACACTGAAGCTTTCTTT; CDR3: CASSATFNTEAFF; J: TRBJ1-1; V: TRBV9; D: .; size: .; length: 13
DNA: TGTGCCATCAGTGGGACTAGCGGGGGGGCTTACGAGCAGTACTTC; CDR3: CAISGTSGGAYEQYF; J: TRBJ2-7; V: TRBV10-3; D: TRBD2; size: few; length: 15
DNA: TGTGCCAGCAGCTTCACAGGGGGCCACCAAGAGACCCAGTACTTC; CDR3: CASSFTGGHQETQYF; J: TRBJ2-5; V: TRBV7-2; D: TRBD1; size: few; length: 15
DNA: TGCAGTGCTAGAAGCCGGGACCGGGCGTGGAACACTGAAGCTTTCTTT; CDR3: CSARSRDRAWNTEAFF; J: TRBJ1-1; V: TRBV20-1; D: .; size: .; length: 16
DNA: TGCGCCAGCAGGTTGAAAAATGAGCAGTTCTTC; CDR3: CASRLKNEQFF; J: TRBJ2-1; V: TRBV5-1; D: .; size: .; length: 11